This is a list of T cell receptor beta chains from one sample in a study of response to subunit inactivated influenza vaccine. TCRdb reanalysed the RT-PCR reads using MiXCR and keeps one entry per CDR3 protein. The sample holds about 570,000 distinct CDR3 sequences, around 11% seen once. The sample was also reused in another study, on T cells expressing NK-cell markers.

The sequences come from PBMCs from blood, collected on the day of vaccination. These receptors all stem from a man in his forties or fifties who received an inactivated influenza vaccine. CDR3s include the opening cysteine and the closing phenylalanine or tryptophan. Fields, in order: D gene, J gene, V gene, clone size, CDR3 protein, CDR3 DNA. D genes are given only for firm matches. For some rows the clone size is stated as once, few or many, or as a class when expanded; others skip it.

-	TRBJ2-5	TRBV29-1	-	CSVSGAETQYF	TGCAGCGTTTCAGGCGCAGAGACCCAGTACTTC
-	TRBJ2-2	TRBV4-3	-	CASSQEGLTELFF	TGCGCCAGCAGCCAAGAGGGACTGACAGAGCTGTTTTTT
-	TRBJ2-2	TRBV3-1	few	CASSSRGTDTGELFF	TGTGCCAGCAGCTCCCGCGGGACGGATACCGGGGAGCTGTTTTTT
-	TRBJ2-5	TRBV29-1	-	CSPMTDQETQYF	TGCAGCCCCATGACAGACCAAGAGACCCAGTACTTC
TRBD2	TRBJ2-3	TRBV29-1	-	CSVERGTSDTDTQYF	TGCAGCGTTGAACGGGGGACTAGCGACACAGATACGCAGTATTTT
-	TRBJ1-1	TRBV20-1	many	CSARDVGGTEAFF	TGCAGTGCTAGAGATGTAGGGGGCACTGAAGCTTTCTTT
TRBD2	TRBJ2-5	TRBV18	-	CASSPTSGTGTQYF	TGTGCCAGCTCACCGACTAGCGGGACGGGGACCCAGTACTTC
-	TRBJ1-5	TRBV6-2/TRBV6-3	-	CASSYPPGHDSNQPQHF	TGTGCCAGCAGTTACCCCCCCGGACATGATAGTAATCAGCCCCAGCATTTT
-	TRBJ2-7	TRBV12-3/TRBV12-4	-	CASTFRTGDRPSYEQYF	TGTGCCAGCACGTTCCGGACCGGGGACCGACCCTCCTACGAGCAGTACTTC
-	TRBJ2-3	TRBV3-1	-	CASSQDQTGTDTQYF	TGTGCCAGCAGCCAAGATCAGACGGGCACAGATACGCAGTATTTT
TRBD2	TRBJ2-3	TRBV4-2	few	CASSRKTSGAPTDTQYF	TGTGCCAGCAGCCGAAAGACTAGCGGAGCGCCCACAGATACGCAGTATTTT
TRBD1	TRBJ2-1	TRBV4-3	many	CASSQGDREYNEQFF	TGCGCCAGCAGCCAAGGGGACAGAGAATACAATGAGCAGTTCTTC
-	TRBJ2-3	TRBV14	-	CASSQLTKTDTQYF	TGTGCCAGCAGCCAATTGACAAAGACAGATACGCAGTATTTT
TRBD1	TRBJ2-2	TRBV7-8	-	CASSLDTTGADTGELFF	TGTGCCAGCAGCTTAGATACGACAGGGGCGGACACCGGGGAGCTGTTTTTT
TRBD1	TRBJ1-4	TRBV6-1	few	CASRRLQGARSEKLFF	TGTGCCAGCAGAAGACTGCAGGGGGCGCGGAGTGAAAAACTGTTTTTT
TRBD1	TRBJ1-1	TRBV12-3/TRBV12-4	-	CASGQEFNTEAFF	TGTGCCAGCGGACAGGAGTTTAACACTGAAGCTTTCTTT
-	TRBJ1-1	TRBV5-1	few	CASSLRTTGMNTEAFF	TGCGCCAGCAGCCTGAGGACGACAGGAATGAACACTGAAGCTTTCTTT
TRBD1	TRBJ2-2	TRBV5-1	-	CASSLAGKGASGELFF	TGCGCCAGCAGCTTGGCCGGAAAGGGGGCCTCCGGGGAGCTGTTTTTT
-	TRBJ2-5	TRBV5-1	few	CASSLWGSQETQYF	TGCGCCAGCAGCTTGTGGGGCAGCCAAGAGACCCAGTACTTC
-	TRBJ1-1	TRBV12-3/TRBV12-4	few	CASSFFYNTEAFF	TGTGCCAGCAGTTTCTTCTATAACACTGAAGCTTTCTTT
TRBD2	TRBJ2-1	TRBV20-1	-	CSASVRLAGADEQFF	TGCAGTGCTAGCGTCCGACTAGCGGGAGCGGATGAGCAGTTCTTC
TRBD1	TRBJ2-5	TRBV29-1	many	CSVEKGGTGSTYQETQYF	TGCAGCGTTGAAAAAGGAGGGACAGGCAGCACGTACCAAGAGACCCAGTACTTC
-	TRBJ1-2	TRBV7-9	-	CASSWGGGYGYTF	TGTGCCAGCAGCTGGGGTGGGGGCTATGGCTACACCTTC
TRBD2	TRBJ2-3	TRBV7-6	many	CASSLGTSGSADTQYF	TGTGCCAGCAGCTTAGGGACTAGCGGTAGTGCAGATACGCAGTATTTT
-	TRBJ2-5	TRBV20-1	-	CSASLGTQETQYF	TGCAGTGCTAGTTTAGGGACCCAAGAGACCCAGTACTTC
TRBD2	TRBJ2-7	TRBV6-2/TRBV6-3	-	CASSYPLAGGRTYEQYF	TGTGCCAGCAGTTACCCATTAGCGGGAGGAAGGACCTACGAGCAGTACTTC
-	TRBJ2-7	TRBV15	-	CATSRDRWQSYEQYF	TGTGCCACCAGCAGAGATCGGTGGCAGTCCTACGAGCAGTACTTC
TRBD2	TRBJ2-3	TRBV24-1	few	CATGGSGGASDTQYF	TGTGCCACCGGTGGGAGCGGGGGGGCCTCAGATACGCAGTATTTT
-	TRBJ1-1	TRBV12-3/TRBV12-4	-	CASSFGEVRAFF	TGTGCCAGCAGTTTTGGGGAGGTGAGGGCTTTCTTT
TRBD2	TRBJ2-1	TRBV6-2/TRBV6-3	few	CASSYLGLAGVYEQFF	TGTGCCAGCAGTTATTTGGGACTAGCGGGAGTGTATGAGCAGTTCTTC
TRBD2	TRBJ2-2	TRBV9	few	CASSVGGGTNTGELFF	TGTGCCAGCAGCGTAGGCGGGGGGACGAACACCGGGGAGCTGTTTTTT
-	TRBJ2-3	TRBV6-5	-	CASSSTSPDTQYF	TGTGCCAGCAGTTCAACTAGTCCAGATACGCAGTATTTT
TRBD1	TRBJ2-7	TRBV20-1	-	CSASRGTVSYEQYF	TGCAGTGCTAGCAGGGGGACAGTGAGCTACGAGCAGTACTTC
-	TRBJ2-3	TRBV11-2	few	CASSLDRRTDTQYF	TGTGCCAGCAGCCTAGATCGGCGCACAGATACGCAGTATTTT
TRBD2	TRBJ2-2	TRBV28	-	CASSLWSSGRAGGELFF	TGTGCCAGCAGTTTATGGAGCAGCGGGAGGGCTGGCGGGGAGCTGTTTTTT
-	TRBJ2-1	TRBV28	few	CASSLGDTLYNEQFF	TGTGCCAGCAGTTTAGGGGACACGTTATACAATGAGCAGTTCTTC
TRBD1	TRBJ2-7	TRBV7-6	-	CASSLGTGYSYEQYF	TGTGCCAGCAGCTTAGGGACAGGGTACTCCTACGAGCAGTACTTC
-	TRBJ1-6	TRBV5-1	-	CASSLADRNSPLHF	TGCGCCAGCAGCTTGGCGGATCGAAACTCACCCCTCCACTTT
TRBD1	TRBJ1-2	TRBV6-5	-	CASSSGGDYGYTF	TGTGCCAGCAGTTCAGGGGGCGACTATGGCTACACCTTC
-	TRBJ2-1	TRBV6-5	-	CASIGDDNEQFF	TGTGCCAGCATTGGGGACGACAATGAGCAGTTCTTC
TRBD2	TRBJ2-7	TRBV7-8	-	CATTSGRTYEQYF	TGTGCCACTACTAGCGGGAGGACCTACGAGCAGTACTTC
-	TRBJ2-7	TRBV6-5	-	CASSYSSGGSALYEQYF	TGTGCCAGCAGTTACTCAAGTGGGGGTAGCGCACTATACGAGCAGTACTTC
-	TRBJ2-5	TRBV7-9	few	CASTLRNSLQETQYF	TGTGCCAGCACCTTAAGGAACAGCCTTCAAGAGACCCAGTACTTC
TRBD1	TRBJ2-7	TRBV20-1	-	CSARAGTGEHEQYF	TGCAGTGCTAGAGCCGGGACAGGGGAGCACGAGCAGTACTTC
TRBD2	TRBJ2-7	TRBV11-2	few	CASSRTSGRYEQYF	TGTGCCAGCAGCCGGACTAGCGGGAGGTACGAGCAGTACTTC
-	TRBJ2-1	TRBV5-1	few	CASTGGSGSAYNEQFF	TGCGCCAGCACAGGGGGGAGCGGGAGTGCCTACAATGAGCAGTTCTTC
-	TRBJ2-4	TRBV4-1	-	CASSHVMGRRAKNIQYF	TGCGCCAGCAGCCATGTCATGGGCCGGCGGGCCAAAAACATTCAGTACTTC
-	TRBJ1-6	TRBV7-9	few	CASRGVMGTDNSPLHF	TGTGCCAGCAGAGGGGTCATGGGGACGGATAATTCACCCCTCCACTTT
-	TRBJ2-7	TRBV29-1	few	CSVGDLTYEQYF	TGCAGCGTGGGGGACCTAACCTACGAGCAGTACTTC
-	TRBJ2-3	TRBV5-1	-	CASSLNRGGDTQYF	TGCGCCAGCAGCTTGAACAGGGGAGGGGATACGCAGTATTTT
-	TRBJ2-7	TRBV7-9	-	CASSLLWGSLNEQYF	TGTGCCAGCAGCTTGCTTTGGGGAAGTCTCAACGAGCAGTACTTC
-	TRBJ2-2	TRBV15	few	CATSREPEGPDTGELFF	TGTGCCACCAGCAGAGAGCCCGAGGGGCCGGACACCGGGGAGCTGTTTTTT
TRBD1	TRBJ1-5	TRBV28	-	CACLRQGSQPQHF	TGTGCATGCCTAAGACAGGGATCCCAGCCCCAGCATTTT
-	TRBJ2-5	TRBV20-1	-	CSARTLETQYF	TGCAGTGCCCGGACCCTAGAGACCCAGTACTTC
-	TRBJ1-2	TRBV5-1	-	CASSLESSNYGYTF	TGCGCCAGCAGCTTGGAATCCTCTAACTATGGCTACACCTTC
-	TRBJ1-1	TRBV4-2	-	CASSQDRTANTEAFF	TGTGCCAGCAGCCAAGATCGGACGGCTAACACTGAAGCTTTCTTT